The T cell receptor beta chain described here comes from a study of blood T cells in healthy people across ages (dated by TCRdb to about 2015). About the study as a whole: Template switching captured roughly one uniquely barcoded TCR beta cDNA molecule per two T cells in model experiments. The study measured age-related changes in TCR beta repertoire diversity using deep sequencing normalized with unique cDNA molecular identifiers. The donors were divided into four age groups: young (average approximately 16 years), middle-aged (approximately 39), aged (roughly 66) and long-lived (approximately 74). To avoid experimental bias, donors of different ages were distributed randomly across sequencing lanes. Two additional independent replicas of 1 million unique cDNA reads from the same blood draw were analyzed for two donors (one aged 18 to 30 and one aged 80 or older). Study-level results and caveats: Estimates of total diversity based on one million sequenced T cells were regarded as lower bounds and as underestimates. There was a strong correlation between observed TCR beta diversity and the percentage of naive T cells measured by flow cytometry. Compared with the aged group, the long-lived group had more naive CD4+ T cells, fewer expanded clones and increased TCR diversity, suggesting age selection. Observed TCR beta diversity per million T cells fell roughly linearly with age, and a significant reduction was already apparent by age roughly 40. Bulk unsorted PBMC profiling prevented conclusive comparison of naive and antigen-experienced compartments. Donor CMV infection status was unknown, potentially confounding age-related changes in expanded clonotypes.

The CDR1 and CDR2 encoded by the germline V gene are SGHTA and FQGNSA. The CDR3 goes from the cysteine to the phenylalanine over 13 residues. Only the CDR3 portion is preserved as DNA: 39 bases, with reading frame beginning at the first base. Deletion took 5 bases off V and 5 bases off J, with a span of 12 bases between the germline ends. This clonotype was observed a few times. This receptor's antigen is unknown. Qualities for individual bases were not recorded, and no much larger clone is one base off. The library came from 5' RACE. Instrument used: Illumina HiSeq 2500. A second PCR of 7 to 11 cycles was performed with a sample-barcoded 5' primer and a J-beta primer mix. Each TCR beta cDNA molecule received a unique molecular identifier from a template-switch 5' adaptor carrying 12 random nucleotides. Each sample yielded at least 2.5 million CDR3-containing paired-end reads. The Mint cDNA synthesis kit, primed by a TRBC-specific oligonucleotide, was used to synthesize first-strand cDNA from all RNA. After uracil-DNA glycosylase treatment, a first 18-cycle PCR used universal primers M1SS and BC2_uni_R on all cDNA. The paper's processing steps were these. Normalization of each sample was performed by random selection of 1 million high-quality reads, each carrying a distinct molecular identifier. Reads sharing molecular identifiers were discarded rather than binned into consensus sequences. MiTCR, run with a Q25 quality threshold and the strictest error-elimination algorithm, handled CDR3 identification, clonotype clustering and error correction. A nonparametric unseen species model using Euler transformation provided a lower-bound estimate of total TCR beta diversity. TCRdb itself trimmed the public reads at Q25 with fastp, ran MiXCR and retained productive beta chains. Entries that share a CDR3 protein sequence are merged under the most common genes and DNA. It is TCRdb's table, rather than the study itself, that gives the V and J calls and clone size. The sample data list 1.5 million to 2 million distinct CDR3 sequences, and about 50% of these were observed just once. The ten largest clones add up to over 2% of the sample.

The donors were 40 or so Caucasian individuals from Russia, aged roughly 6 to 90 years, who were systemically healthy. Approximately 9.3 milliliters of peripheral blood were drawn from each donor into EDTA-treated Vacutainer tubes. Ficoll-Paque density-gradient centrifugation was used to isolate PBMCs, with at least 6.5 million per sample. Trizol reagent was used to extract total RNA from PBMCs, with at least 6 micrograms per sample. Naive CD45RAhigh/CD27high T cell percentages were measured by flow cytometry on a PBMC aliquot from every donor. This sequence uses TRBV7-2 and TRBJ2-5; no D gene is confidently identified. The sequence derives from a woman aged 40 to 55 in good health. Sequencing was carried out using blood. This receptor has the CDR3 CASSRDARETQYF. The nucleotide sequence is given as TGTGCCAGCAGCAGGGATGCTCGGGAGACCCAGTACTTC.